This T cell receptor (beta chain) was observed in a study of T cells after yellow fever vaccination. Study details: SMART-Seq v4 Ultra Low Input prepared libraries from low-cell fractions.

Germline CDR1 reads MNHEY; CDR2 reads SVGAGI. The CDR3 has 17 amino acids. Losses at the gene ends were 4 bases for V and 4 bases for J; bases not matched to a gene: 11. Study results and caveats: Weaker overall was a secondary response that nonetheless peaked faster, on day 5 versus 15.

TCRdb fed the 5' RACE reads into MiXCR, producing one record per CDR3 protein. The sample includes 500,000 to 650,000 distinct CDR3 sequences, less than 20% of them seen just once. Remarks on this clonotype: Its antigen is unidentified.

The sequence was collected from a man between 18 and 29 years old who received the YFV17D yellow fever vaccine. This chain joins TRBV6-5 and TRBJ2-3; 10 positions agree with TRBD2. The starting material was PBMCs, obtained 5 days after the first yellow fever vaccination. CDR3 loop: CASSSIGAGGPADTQYF. In nucleotides, the CDR3 is TGTGCCAGCAGTTCCATCGGAGCGGGGGGGCCCGCAGATACGCAGTATTTT.